Shown below are 2 T cell receptor beta chains from a single sample sequenced in a study of T cell changes during pregnancy in multiple sclerosis. This table comes from immunoSEQ multiplex PCR, and its TCRdb copy is limited to in-frame clones, with some not included. The sample records 90,000 to 130,000 clones, 80% to 95% being singletons. The sequencing used peripheral blood, collected in the third trimester of pregnancy. These receptors all stem from a female donor with multiple sclerosis, enrolled in a pregnancy study.

This chain uses TRBV7-3 with TRBJ1-2; no reliable D call. The germline V gene has CDR1 SGHTA and CDR2 FQGTGA. Trimming took 7 bases from V and 6 from J, leaving 21 bases between them. The CDR3 runs to 15 residues. This CDR3 is CASTSWTPADDGYTF. The CDR3 DNA is TGTGCCAGCACCTCATGGACGCCAGCGGACGATGGCTACACCTTC.

V and J are TRBV5-1 and TRBJ2-1; D is ambiguous. This CDR3 has 16 residues. Trimming removed 7 bases from V and 0 bases from J, with 17 bases in between. Germline values: CDR1 SGHRS, CDR2 YFSETQ. CDR3 sequence: CASAPTGGSSYNEQFF. For the CDR3, the DNA is TGCGCCAGCGCCCCCACTGGCGGTAGCTCCTACAATGAGCAGTTCTTC.